This T cell receptor beta chain appears in the sequencing data of a study of T cell repertoires in cytomegalovirus infection. Study in general: As its CMV epitopes, the study selected recently identified HLA-C-restricted and well-studied HLA-B-restricted targets. An indication of both CMV infection and matching HLA type came from public TCR beta signatures. The study, taken as a whole, reports: Individuals carrying CMV plus the relevant HLA were identified by cumulative frequency of public TCR beta families. HLA-C-restricted TCR beta clonotypes specific for CMV led the ex vivo response.

Many counts were recorded for this clonotype. The target antigen is unknown. TCRdb fed the reads into MiXCR, producing one record per CDR3 protein. The sample holds approximately 730,000 distinct CDR3 sequences; around 29% are singletons and the top ten take around 14%. The material sequenced was cultured CD8+ T cells from PBMCs, taken from culture after CMV antigen stimulation. The sequence was obtained from a human donor in good health (CMV status not recorded). Some clones in this sample may be carry-over from other donors' samples.

The CDR3, as DNA: TGTGCCAGCAGCATGAACCTCCGGAGGGACAATGAGCAGTTCTTC. Translation gives CASSMNLRRDNEQFF. The chain joins TRBV7-8 to TRBJ2-1, with D maybe TRBD2 (6 bases). CDR1 is SGHVS and CDR2 is FQNEAQ in the germline V gene. V was shortened by 5 bases and J by 5 bases, with 16 bases between the two germline ends. The CDR3 totals 15 residues. The whole variable domain, filled in from reference TRBV7-8 and TRBJ2-1, reads GAGVSQSPRYKVAKRGQDVALRCDPISGHVSLFWYQQALGQGPEFLTYFQNEAQLDKSGLPSDRFFAERPEGSVSTLKIQRTQQEDSAVYLCASSMNLRRDNEQFFGPGTRLTVL.